Each of the 5 T cell receptor beta chains below was sequenced from the same sample in a study of T cells in localized non-small cell lung cancer (dated by TCRdb to 2020 to 2021). The library was produced with the immunoSEQ multiplex PCR assay. In its TCRdb copy, this immuneACCESS table keeps in-frame sequences only and misses some clones. Where compared with another copy, unresolved V genes explain less than half of these, and the others have no known cause. Across this sample there are tens of thousands of clones, with around 81% seen only once. About a tenth of the sample is taken by the ten largest. The sequences come from peripheral blood, collected before any cancer treatment. The receptors were sampled from an older female donor with stage I lung adenocarcinoma.

The chain recombines TRBV5-4 with TRBJ2-5; D not certain. CDR1 is SGHNT and CDR2 is YYREEE in the germline V gene (reference sequence). CDR3 length: 14 residues. The V gene lost 4 bases and the J gene lost 2 bases, with 12 bases spanning the gap. The DNA of the CDR3 is TGTGCCAGCAGCCGAGTACAGCGACAAGAGACCCAGTACTTC. Translating it yields CASSRVQRQETQYF.

The rearrangement links TRBV7-9 to TRBJ2-1; D possibly corresponds to TRBD2 (5 bases). With 0 bases removed from V and 7 bases from J, the gap between germline ends came to 10 bases. Germline assignment: CDR1 SEHNR and CDR2 FQNEAQ (reference sequence). The CDR3 length is 14 residues. CDR3 nucleotide sequence: TGTGCCAGCAGCTTAGCCCCAGCGGATAATGAGCAGTTCTTC. Its protein is CASSLAPADNEQFF.

The chain couples TRBV7-3 to TRBJ2-1, with 13 bases matching TRBD2. Per germline, CDR1 SGHTA and CDR2 FQGTGA. This CDR3 spans 18 amino acids. Losses at the gene ends were 3 bases for V and 0 bases for J; bases not matched to a gene: 5. The CDR3 nucleotides read TGTGCCAGCAGCTTTGGGACTAGCGGGAACCCCTCCTACAATGAGCAGTTCTTC. Its translation: CASSFGTSGNPSYNEQFF.

This clone was seen only a few times. This chain connects TRBV9 to TRBJ2-1; D is unclear. V was trimmed by 0 bases and J by 0 bases, leaving 10 bases between them. The length of the CDR3 is 16 residues. Germline V lookup: CDR1 SGDLS, CDR2 YYNGEE. The CDR3 region is CASSVGWKSSYNEQFF. The CDR3 nucleotides read TGTGCCAGCAGCGTAGGTTGGAAAAGCTCCTACAATGAGCAGTTCTTC.

This clone was observed once. The chain uses TRBV2 and TRBJ1-1; 9 bases map to TRBD1. The CDR3 length is 15 residues. Trimming at V came to 6 bases and at J to 4 bases, leaving 9 bases not matched to a gene. CDR1 is SNHLY, CDR2 FYNNEI, per germline. CDR3 nucleotides: TGTGCCAGCAGCCGGGAAGGGACAGGGATCACTGAAGCTTTCTTT. Its translation: CASSREGTGITEAFF.